Below are 5 T cell receptor beta chains sequenced from a single sample in a study of T-cell memory formation after mild COVID-19. TCRdb independently ran MiXCR on the 5' RACE reads; one entry per CDR3 protein. The profile shows about 45,000 distinct CDR3 sequences, approximately 6.8% of them singletons. The material sequenced was PBMCs or a T cell subset sorted from them (not recorded which). The receptors shown here come from a man younger than 35 who had mild COVID-19 (a few samples of this study predate the infection). Cell type and time point are not known.

Only a few counts were recorded for this clonotype. The chain has TRBV28 and TRBJ2-3; 13 nucleotides line up with TRBD2. V gave up 0 bases and J gave up 7 bases; unmatched junction bases: 4. Per germline, CDR1 MDHEN and CDR2 SYDVKM. The CDR3 has 16 amino acids. CDR3: CASSLWTSGGRYTQYF. CDR3 DNA sequence: TGTGCCAGCAGTTTATGGACTAGCGGGGGGCGTTATACGCAGTATTTT.

V usage is TRBV6-1 and J usage is TRBJ2-4, with 10 bases lining up with TRBD1. Germline loops: CDR1 MNHNS, CDR2 SASEGT. The CDR3 is made up of 14 amino acids. The trim removed 9 bases at V and 7 bases at J, leaving 9 bases unmatched. For the CDR3, the DNA is TGTGCCAGTGACAGGGGGCTCCTAGGGAACATTCAGTACTTC. Translating it yields CASDRGLLGNIQYF.

This clonotype came up a few times. The V and J genes are TRBV4-3 and TRBJ2-2, with D possibly called TRBD1 or TRBD2 (5 bases each). CDR1 and CDR2 from the germline V gene are LGHNA and YSLEER. The V end was cut by 0 bases, the J end by 6 bases, with 17 bases between. The length of the CDR3 is 17 residues. For the CDR3, the DNA is TGCGCCAGCAGCCAAGATGGGACGGGAACACCCGCCGGGGAGCTGTTTTTT. As protein: CASSQDGTGTPAGELFF.

This chain uses TRBV14 with TRBJ2-1; D possibly corresponds to TRBD2 (5 bases). Germline V gene sequence: CDR1 SGHDN, CDR2 FVKESK. The ends were cut back, 4 bases at V and 10 bases at J, with 8 bases in the middle. This CDR3 has 11 amino acids. The CDR3 DNA sequence: TGTGCCAGCAGCCGTTGGGAGGAGCAGTTCTTC. Translated: CASSRWEEQFF.

This chain connects TRBV2 to TRBJ1-5; TRBD1 is a possible D gene (5 bases). V was cut by 6 bases and J by 0 bases, with 6 bases left in between. From germline, CDR1 is SNHLY and CDR2 FYNNEI. There are 13 residues in the CDR3. This chain's CDR3 is CASRGDSNQPQHF. The CDR3 region has the DNA TGTGCCAGCAGAGGGGATAGCAATCAGCCCCAGCATTTT.